This TCR beta chain is drawn from a study of blood T cell repertoires in COVID-19. Generated by immunoSEQ multiplex PCR, the TCRdb table keeps only in-frame clones and is missing some. The sample contains roughly 76,000 clones, roughly four fifths of which appear only once. CDR3 length: 13 residues. V was cut by 3 bases and J by 6 bases, with 9 bases left in between. CDR1 and CDR2 (germline): SGHTA, FQGTGA. The chain employs TRBV7-3 and TRBJ2-1; tentatively, D is TRBD1 (7 bases). Sequencing was carried out using peripheral blood. This TCR derives from a man aged 70-80 years with acute or convalescent COVID-19. This CDR3 reads CASSFQGGNEQFF. CDR3 nucleotides: TGTGCCAGCAGCTTCCAGGGGGGCAATGAGCAGTTCTTC.